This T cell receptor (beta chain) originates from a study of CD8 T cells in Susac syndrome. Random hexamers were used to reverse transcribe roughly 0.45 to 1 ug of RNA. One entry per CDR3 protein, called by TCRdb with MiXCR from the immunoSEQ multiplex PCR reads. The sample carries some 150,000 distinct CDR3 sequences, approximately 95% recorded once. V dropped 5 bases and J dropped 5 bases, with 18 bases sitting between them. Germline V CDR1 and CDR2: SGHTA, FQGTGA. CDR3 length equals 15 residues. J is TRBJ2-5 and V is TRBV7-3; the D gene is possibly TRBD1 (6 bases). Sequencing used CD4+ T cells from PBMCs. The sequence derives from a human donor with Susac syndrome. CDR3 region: CASSPGQTPRETQYF. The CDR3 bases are TGTGCCAGCAGCCCCGGACAGACCCCTAGGGAGACCCAGTACTTC.